This T cell receptor beta chain was identified in a study of blood T cell repertoires in COVID-19. On the study more broadly: Both acute and convalescent COVID-19 samples were obtained from the United States, Italy and Spain. Sources were T cells, B-cell-depleted T cells, or PBMCs; the material itself was cDNA or gDNA.

CDR1 and CDR2 (germline): SGDLS, YYNGEE. The CDR3 is 15 amino acids. Trimming took off 5 bases at V and 7 bases at J, with 18 bases between the two ends. How the authors handled the data: Estimates of nucleated cell counts were drawn from the amplification of reference gene primers. The method was immunoSEQ multiplex PCR; TCRdb's version includes in-frame clones alone and lacks a portion of them. D and trimming come from the DNA, and the V and J calls and clone size come from that table. The sample has 120,000 to 150,000 clones, 84% seen once. Comments on this clone: A read error may explain this, as a much larger clone is one base away.

The sample was PBMCs or T cells enriched from blood (not recorded which). The chain recombines TRBV9 with TRBJ2-2; D may be TRBD1 (6 bases). This TCR was sampled from a woman aged 50 to 60 with acute COVID-19. The chain's CDR3 is CASSGAGAVIGELFF. The CDR3 DNA sequence: TGTGCCAGCAGTGGGGCAGGGGCTGTGATCGGGGAGCTGTTTTTT.